One and the same sample provided the 15 T cell receptor beta chains below, sequenced in a study of cytomegalovirus exposure and HLA in healthy donors. Primers included in the PCR were 60 Vbeta and 13 Jbeta primers. Libraries were prepared by immunoSEQ multiplex PCR; TCRdb keeps only in-frame clonotypes and omits some of them. The sample has under 130,000 clones, over 75% seen once. Sequencing input: PBMCs. The receptors shown here come from a woman in her forties in good health and CMV-seropositive.

In this sample, this clone turned up a few times. The CDR3 DNA reads TGTGCCAGCAGTTTATCTCCGGGGACAGGGGAGTACGAGCAGTACTTC. Encoded protein: CASSLSPGTGEYEQYF. V gene TRBV27 combines with J gene TRBJ2-7; 10 bases are shared with TRBD1. The CDR3 sequence is 16 residues long. With 0 bases clipped from V and 4 bases from J, the junction kept 6 bases outside the gene matches. Germline V gene sequence: CDR1 MNHEY, CDR2 SMNVEV (reference sequence).

The V call is TRBV7-9, the J call TRBJ1-5, with a possible D match to TRBD1 (5 bases). This CDR3 region has 17 residues. Trimming left V 0 bases short and J 0 bases short, with 12 bases between. Germline V lookup: CDR1 SEHNR, CDR2 FQNEAQ (reference sequence). The CDR3 region is CASSLAPQGYSNQPQHF. CDR3 DNA: TGTGCCAGCAGCTTAGCCCCTCAGGGATATAGCAATCAGCCCCAGCATTTT.

V usage is TRBV19 and J usage is TRBJ2-7; no firm D call. With 3 bases removed from V and 4 bases from J, the gap between germline ends came to 13 bases. Germline CDR1 and CDR2: LNHDA and SQIVND (reference sequence). This CDR3 spans 14 amino acids. This chain's CDR3 is CASSIYSRSYEQYF. Written as DNA, the CDR3 is TGTGCCAGTAGTATTTATTCCAGGTCTTACGAGCAGTACTTC.

V is TRBV7-9 and J is TRBJ2-7; 8 nucleotides match TRBD1. There are 14 residues in the CDR3. V lost 3 bases, J lost 2 bases, and 3 bases stayed unmatched. Germline loops: CDR1 SEHNR, CDR2 FQNEAQ (reference sequence). CDR3 sequence: CASSFGTGTYEQYF. The CDR3 nucleotides read TGTGCCAGCAGCTTCGGGACAGGAACCTACGAGCAGTACTTC.

This chain links TRBV9 with TRBJ1-3; D remains ambiguous. The CDR3 is 14 residues long. Trimming stripped 0 bases from V and 0 bases from J, with 4 bases between. CDR1 is SGDLS and CDR2 is YYNGEE in the germline V gene. CDR3 loop: CASSVDSSGNTIYF. The CDR3 nucleotides are TGTGCCAGCAGCGTAGACAGCTCTGGAAACACCATATATTTT.

This clone was counted a single time. V usage is TRBV28 and J usage is TRBJ2-6; a possible D gene is TRBD2 (7 bases). The CDR3 sequence is 16 residues long. CDR1 is MDHEN, CDR2 SYDVKM, per germline. V was shortened by 0 bases and J by 3 bases, with 9 bases between the two germline ends. The DNA of the CDR3 is TGTGCCAGCAGTTTATGGGGGGGGCTTGGGGCCAACGTCCTGACTTTC. Protein: CASSLWGGLGANVLTF.

The chain couples TRBV7-9 to TRBJ2-7, with a weak D call TRBD1 (6 bases). Germline V gives CDR1 SEHNR, CDR2 FQNEAQ (reference sequence). This CDR3 is built from 12 residues. V was shortened by 5 bases and J by 7 bases, with 12 bases between the two germline ends. The CDR3 bases are TGTGCCAGCAGCGAACAGGGTCGGGAGCAGTACTTC. Translating it yields CASSEQGREQYF.

This clone was picked up a small number of times. The rearrangement uses TRBV4-1 and TRBJ1-4; 8 bases line up with TRBD1. This CDR3 region has 13 residues. Germline values: CDR1 MGHRA, CDR2 YSYEKL. The J segment lost 8 bases and the V segment lost 3 bases, leaving 2 bases of the junction unmatched. In DNA, the CDR3 is TGCGCCAGCAGCCATAGACAGGGGGAAAAACTGTTTTTT. Its translation: CASSHRQGEKLFF.

The chain joins TRBV7-9 to TRBJ2-4, with a weak D call TRBD1 (6 bases). Germline CDR1 reads SEHNR; CDR2 reads FQNEAQ (reference sequence). The CDR3 is made up of 18 amino acids. The germline V and J ends were trimmed by 0 bases and 1 base, with 16 bases remaining between them. The CDR3 is CASSLALGPRGAKNIQYF. Written as DNA, the CDR3 is TGTGCCAGCAGCTTAGCATTGGGACCTAGGGGGGCCAAAAACATTCAGTACTTC.

The chain has TRBV28 and TRBJ1-4, with D possibly being TRBD1 (5 bases). Trimming shortened V by 7 bases and J by 6 bases, and 15 bases separated the two germline ends. CDR3 length: 14 amino acids. Germline V gives CDR1 MDHEN, CDR2 SYDVKM. This CDR3 is CASTRLQVDEKLFF. CDR3 nucleotides: TGTGCCAGCACTCGGTTACAGGTCGATGAAAAACTGTTTTTT.

J is TRBJ2-7 and V is TRBV6-5; TRBD1 matches at 9 bases. Per the germline V gene, CDR1 is MNHEY and CDR2 is SVGAGI. After removal of 0 bases from V and 3 bases from J, the junction contained 3 bases not matched to a gene. The CDR3 runs 15 residues. CDR3 sequence (DNA): TGTGCCAGCAGTTACTCGGACAGGGGAGTCTACGAGCAGTACTTC. This sequence encodes CASSYSDRGVYEQYF.

This rearrangement joins TRBV5-1 to TRBJ2-2; weak D call: TRBD1 (6 bases). V was trimmed by 6 bases and J by 4 bases, leaving 13 bases between them. Germline values: CDR1 SGHRS, CDR2 YFSETQ. The CDR3 runs 14 residues. The CDR3 DNA reads TGCGCCAGCACACAGGGAGAAGGCACCGGGGAGCTGTTTTTT. This codes for CASTQGEGTGELFF.

The chain recombines TRBV4-1 with TRBJ2-1; no clear D gene. CDR1 is MGHRA and CDR2 is YSYEKL in the germline V gene. V lost 4 bases and J lost 3, with 10 bases in between. The CDR3 sequence is 14 residues long. In nucleotides, the CDR3 is TGCGCCAGCAGCCCCCGAGAGCTCTACAATGAGCAGTTCTTC. Translating gives CASSPRELYNEQFF.

The V call is TRBV5-5, the J call TRBJ1-5; TRBD1 is a possible D gene (6 bases). In germline, CDR1 is SGHKS, CDR2 YYEKEE (reference sequence). Deletions cut 2 bases from V and 2 bases from J, with 11 bases between. The CDR3 has 15 amino acids. CDR3 DNA sequence: TGTGCCAGCAGCTTCGGGACACACCGCAATCAGCCCCAGCATTTT. Its protein product is CASSFGTHRNQPQHF.

V and J are TRBV7-9 and TRBJ2-1, with TRBD2 matching 8 bases. Trimming cost V 5 bases and J 0 bases; bases outside gene matches: 15. This CDR3 has 19 residues. Germline lookup yields CDR1 SEHNR and CDR2 FQNEAQ (reference sequence). The CDR3 DNA reads as TGTGCCAGCAGCCCAAAGCTAGCGGGCCCACGTTACTCCTACAATGAGCAGTTCTTC. Translated: CASSPKLAGPRYSYNEQFF.